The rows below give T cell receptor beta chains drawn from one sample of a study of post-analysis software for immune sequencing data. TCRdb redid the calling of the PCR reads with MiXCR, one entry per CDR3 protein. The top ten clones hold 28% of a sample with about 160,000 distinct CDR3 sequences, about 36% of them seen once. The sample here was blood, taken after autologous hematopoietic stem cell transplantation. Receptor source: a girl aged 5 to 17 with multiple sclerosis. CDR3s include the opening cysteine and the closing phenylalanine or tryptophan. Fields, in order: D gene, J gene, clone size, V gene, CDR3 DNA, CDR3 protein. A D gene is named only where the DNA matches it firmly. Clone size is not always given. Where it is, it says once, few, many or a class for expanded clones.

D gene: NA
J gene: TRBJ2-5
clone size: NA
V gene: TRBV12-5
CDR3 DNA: TGTGCTAGTGGTTCGGGGCTAAGCCAAGAGACCCAGTACTTC
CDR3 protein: CASGSGLSQETQYF

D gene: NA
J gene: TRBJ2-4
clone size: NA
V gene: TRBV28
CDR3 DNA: TGTGCCAGCAGTTTCGGACCCCTGGTCAAAAACATTCAGTACTTC
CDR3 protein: CASSFGPLVKNIQYF

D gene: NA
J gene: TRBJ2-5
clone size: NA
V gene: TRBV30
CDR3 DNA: TGTGCCTGGAGTCCGGGACGGAAAGAGACCCAGTACTTC
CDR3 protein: CAWSPGRKETQYF

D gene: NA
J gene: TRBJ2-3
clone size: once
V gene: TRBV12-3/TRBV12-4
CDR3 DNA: TGTGCCAGCAGTTCGACCTCAGGGCGCGCGGTAAGAGCAGATACGCAGTATTTT
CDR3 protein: CASSSTSGRAVRADTQYF

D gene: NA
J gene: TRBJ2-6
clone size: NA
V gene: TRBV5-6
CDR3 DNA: TGTGCCAGCACCCCGGGTCCAGGGCCCTCTGGGGCCAACGTCCTGACTTTC
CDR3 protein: CASTPGPGPSGANVLTF

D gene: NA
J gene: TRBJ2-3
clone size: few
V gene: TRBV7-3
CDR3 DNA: TGTGCCAGCAGCTTAACGGTGACTAGTACAGATACGCAGTATTTT
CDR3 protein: CASSLTVTSTDTQYF

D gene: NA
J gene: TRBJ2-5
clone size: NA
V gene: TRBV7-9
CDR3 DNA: TGTGCCAGCAGTCCTGGAAGTGGGGAGGCCCCTGAGACCCAGTACTTC
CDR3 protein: CASSPGSGEAPETQYF

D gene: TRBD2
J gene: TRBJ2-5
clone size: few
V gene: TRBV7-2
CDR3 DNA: TGTGCCAGCAGCTACCCAGTCGGGGGGGCACCGGGGGAGACCCAGTACTTC
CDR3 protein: CASSYPVGGAPGETQYF

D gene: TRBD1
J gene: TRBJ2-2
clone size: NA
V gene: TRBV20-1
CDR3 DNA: TGCAGCAGTCCGGGACAGGGCGATGGCGGGGAGCTGTTTTTT
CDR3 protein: CSSPGQGDGGELFF

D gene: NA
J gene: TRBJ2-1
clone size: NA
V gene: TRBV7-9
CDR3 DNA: TGTGCCAGCAGCCGACTGGACTTTAGATCCTACAATGAGCAGTTCTTC
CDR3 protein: CASSRLDFRSYNEQFF

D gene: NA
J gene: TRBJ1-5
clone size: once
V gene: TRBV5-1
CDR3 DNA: TGCGCCAGCAGCACAAGGACAGCGAAAGGCCATCAGCCCCAGCATTTT
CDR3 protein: CASSTRTAKGHQPQHF

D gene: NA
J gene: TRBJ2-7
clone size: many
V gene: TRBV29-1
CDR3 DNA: TGCAGCGTTGAGGGCACCACCTACGAGCAGTACTTC
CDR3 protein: CSVEGTTYEQYF

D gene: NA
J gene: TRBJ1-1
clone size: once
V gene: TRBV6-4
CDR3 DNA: TGTGCCAGCAGTGACCCACGTCCGGGGAACACTGAAGCTTTCTTT
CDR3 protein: CASSDPRPGNTEAFF

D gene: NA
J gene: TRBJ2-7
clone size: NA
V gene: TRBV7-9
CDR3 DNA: TGTGCCAGCAGCTATGCGGCGGGACCCTCCTACGAGCAGTACTTC
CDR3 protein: CASSYAAGPSYEQYF

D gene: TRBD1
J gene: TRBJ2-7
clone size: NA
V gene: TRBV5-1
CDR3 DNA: TGCGCCAGCAGCTTGGGATCGGGCAGGGGGCGCGGAATCTACGAGCAGTACTTC
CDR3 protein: CASSLGSGRGRGIYEQYF

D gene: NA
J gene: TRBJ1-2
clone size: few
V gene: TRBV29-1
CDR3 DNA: TGCAGCGTTGACGCAGGGGCCTATGGCTACACCTTC
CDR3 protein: CSVDAGAYGYTF

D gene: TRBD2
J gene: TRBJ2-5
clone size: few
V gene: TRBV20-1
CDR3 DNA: TGCAGTGCTTCGTTGACTAGCGGGAGGCCAGAGACCCAGTACTTC
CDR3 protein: CSASLTSGRPETQYF

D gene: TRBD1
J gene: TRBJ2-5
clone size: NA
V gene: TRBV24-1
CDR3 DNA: TGTGCCACCAGTGACCCCAGACAGGGGGGGTCAGCAGAGACCCAGTACTTC
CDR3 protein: CATSDPRQGGSAETQYF

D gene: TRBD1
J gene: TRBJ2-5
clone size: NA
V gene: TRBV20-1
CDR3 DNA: TGCAGTGCCTGGGAGCAGGGGGCGCCCCACCAAGAGACCCAGTACTTC
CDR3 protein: CSAWEQGAPHQETQYF

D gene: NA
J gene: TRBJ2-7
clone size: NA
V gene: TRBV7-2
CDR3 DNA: TGTGCCAGCAGCTTACTGGCAGTGGGCTCCTACGAGCAGTACTTC
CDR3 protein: CASSLLAVGSYEQYF

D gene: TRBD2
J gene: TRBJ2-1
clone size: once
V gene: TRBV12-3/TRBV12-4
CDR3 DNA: TGTGCCAGCACGGAGGAGACTAGCGGGTTTAGAGAGTACAATGAGCAGTTCTTC
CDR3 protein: CASTEETSGFREYNEQFF

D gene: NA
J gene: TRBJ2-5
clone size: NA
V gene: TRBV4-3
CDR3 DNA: TGCGCCAGCAGCCAAGGGCCCGAGGGGACCCAGTACTTC
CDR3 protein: CASSQGPEGTQYF

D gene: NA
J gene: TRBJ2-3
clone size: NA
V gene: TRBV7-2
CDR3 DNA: TGTGCCAGCAGCTTAAAGGCAGGGACTGGGACGCAGTATTTT
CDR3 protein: CASSLKAGTGTQYF

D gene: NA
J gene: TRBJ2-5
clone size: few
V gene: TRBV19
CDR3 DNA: TGTGCCAGTAGCCCGCAGGGACGGGAGACCCAGTACTTC
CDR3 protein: CASSPQGRETQYF

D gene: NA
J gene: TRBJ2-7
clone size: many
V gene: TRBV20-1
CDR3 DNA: TGCAGTGCCAACACAGTTATTGGGTCCTACGAGCAGTACTTC
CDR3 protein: CSANTVIGSYEQYF

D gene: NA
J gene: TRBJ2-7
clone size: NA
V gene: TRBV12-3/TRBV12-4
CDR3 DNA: TGTGCCAGCACCAGAAGGGGGGACGAGCAGTACTTC
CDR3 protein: CASTRRGDEQYF

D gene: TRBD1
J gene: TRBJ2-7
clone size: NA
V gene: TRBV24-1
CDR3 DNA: TGTGCCACCAGTGACAGGACAGGGGGCTCCTACGAGCAGTACTTC
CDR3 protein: CATSDRTGGSYEQYF

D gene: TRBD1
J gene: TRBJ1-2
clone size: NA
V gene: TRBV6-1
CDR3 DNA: TGTGCCAGCGACAGGGGAGCTACCTATGGCTACACCTTC
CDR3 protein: CASDRGATYGYTF

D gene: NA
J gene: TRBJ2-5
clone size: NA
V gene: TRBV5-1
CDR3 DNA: TGCACCAGCAGCTTGGACGGGGCCCTAGATGGTGAGAAGACCCAGTACTTC
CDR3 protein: CTSSLDGALDGEKTQYF

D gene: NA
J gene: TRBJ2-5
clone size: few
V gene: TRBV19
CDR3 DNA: TGTGCCAGTAGTTCCACAGGGCGGGAGACCCAGTACTTC
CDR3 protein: CASSSTGRETQYF

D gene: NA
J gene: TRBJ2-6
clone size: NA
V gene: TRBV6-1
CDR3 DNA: TGTGCCAGCAGTTCAGGGGTTGGGGCCAACGTCCTGACTTTC
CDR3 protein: CASSSGVGANVLTF

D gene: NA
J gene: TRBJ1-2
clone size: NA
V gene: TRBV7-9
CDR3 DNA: TGTGCCGGCAGCTTTACAGTTTATGGCTACACCTTC
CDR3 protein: CAGSFTVYGYTF

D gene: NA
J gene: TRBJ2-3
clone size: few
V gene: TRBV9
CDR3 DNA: TGTGCCAGCAGCGTAGCGGGCACAGATACGCAGTATTTT
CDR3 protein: CASSVAGTDTQYF

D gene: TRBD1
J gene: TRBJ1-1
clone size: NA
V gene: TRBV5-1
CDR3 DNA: TGCGCCAGCAGCAAAACCGGGACAGGGAACACTGAAGCTTTCTTT
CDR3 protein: CASSKTGTGNTEAFF

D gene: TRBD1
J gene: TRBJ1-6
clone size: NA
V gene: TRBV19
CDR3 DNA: TGTGCCAGTAGTCCCGGGACAGGGAGACGGTCACCCCTCCACTTT
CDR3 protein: CASSPGTGRRSPLHF

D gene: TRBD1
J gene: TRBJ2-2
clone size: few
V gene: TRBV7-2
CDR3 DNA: TGTGCCAGCAGCCCAGGGGGCGCGAACACCGGGGAGCTGTTTTTT
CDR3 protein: CASSPGGANTGELFF

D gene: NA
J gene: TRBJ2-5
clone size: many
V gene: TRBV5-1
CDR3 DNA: TGCGCCAGCAGCCCGAATGCGGAATCGGCCAATTTGGAGACCCAGTACTTC
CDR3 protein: CASSPNAESANLETQYF

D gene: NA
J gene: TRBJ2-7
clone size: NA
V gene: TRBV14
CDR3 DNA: TGTGCCAGCAGCCAAGAACCTAGAGGCGAGCAGTACTTC
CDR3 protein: CASSQEPRGEQYF

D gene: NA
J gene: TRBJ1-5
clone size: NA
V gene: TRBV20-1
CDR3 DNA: TGCAGTGCTAGATGGGGGAACGGCAATCAGCCCCAGCATTTT
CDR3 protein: CSARWGNGNQPQHF

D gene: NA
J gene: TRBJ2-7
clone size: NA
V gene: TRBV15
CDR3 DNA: TGTGCCACCAGCAGAGGAAGACAGACCTACGAGCAGTACTTC
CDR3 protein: CATSRGRQTYEQYF

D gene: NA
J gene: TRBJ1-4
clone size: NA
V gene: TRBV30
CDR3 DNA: TGTGCCTGGAGTCACGGGACAAACAATGAAAAACTGTTTTTT
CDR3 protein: CAWSHGTNNEKLFF

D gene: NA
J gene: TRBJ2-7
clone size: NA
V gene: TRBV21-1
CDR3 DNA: TGTGCCAGCAGCAAAGCGCTCCCTAGCGGGCTCTACGAGCAGTACTTC
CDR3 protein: CASSKALPSGLYEQYF

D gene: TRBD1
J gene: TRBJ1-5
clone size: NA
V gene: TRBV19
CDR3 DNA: TGTGCCAGTAGTAATCGGACAGGCCTCAATCAGCCCCAGCATTTT
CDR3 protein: CASSNRTGLNQPQHF

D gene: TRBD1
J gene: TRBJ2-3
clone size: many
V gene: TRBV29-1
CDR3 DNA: TGCAGCGTTGAAGGACAGGGGTTTGAAGATACGCAGTATTTT
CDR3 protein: CSVEGQGFEDTQYF

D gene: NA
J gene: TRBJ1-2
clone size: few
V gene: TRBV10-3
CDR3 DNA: TGTGCCATCAGGACAGGAGGAGGCTACACCTTC
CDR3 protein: CAIRTGGGYTF

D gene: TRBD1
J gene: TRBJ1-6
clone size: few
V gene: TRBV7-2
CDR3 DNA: TGTGCCAGCAGCCACGGGACAGGGTACTCACCCCTCCACTTT
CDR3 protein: CASSHGTGYSPLHF

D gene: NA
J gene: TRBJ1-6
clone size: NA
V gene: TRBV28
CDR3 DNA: TGTGCCAGCAGTCGCTGGGGGGGCAGGGAGTCACCCCCCCACTTT
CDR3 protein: CASSRWGGRESPPHF

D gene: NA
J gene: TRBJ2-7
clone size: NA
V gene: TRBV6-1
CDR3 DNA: TGTGCCAGCAGTGAATTCGGGGCAGGGGGGTACTACGAGCAGTACTTC
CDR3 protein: CASSEFGAGGYYEQYF

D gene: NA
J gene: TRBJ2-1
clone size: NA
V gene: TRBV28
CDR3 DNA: TGTGCCAGCAGCCTCGACACGGTAGCCGACAATGAGCAGTTCTTC
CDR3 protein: CASSLDTVADNEQFF

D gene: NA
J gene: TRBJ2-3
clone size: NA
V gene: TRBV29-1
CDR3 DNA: TGCAGCGCGTATATTCAGGGTAATACGCAGTATTTT
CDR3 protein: CSAYIQGNTQYF

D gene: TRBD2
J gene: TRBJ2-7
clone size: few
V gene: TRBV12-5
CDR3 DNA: TGTGCTAGTGGCCCTCAAGCGGGAGGGTTGGCCGAGCAGTACTTC
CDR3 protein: CASGPQAGGLAEQYF

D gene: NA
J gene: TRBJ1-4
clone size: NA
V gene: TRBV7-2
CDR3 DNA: TGTGCCAGCAGCTTAGTACAGGGCACAACTAATGAAAAACTGTTTTTT
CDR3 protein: CASSLVQGTTNEKLFF

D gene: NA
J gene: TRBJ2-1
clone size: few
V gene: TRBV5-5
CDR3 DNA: TGTGCCAGCAGCCCAATTCTTAGGGGTGAGCAGTTCTTC
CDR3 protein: CASSPILRGEQFF

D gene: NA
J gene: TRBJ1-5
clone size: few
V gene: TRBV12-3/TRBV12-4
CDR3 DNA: TGTGCCAGCAGTTCTGGGATAATCGCCCAGCATTTT
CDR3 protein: CASSSGIIAQHF

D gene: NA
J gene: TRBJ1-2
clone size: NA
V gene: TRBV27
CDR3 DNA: TGTGCCAGCAGTTTGGGTAATGGCCGGGGCTATGGCTACACCTTC
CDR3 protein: CASSLGNGRGYGYTF

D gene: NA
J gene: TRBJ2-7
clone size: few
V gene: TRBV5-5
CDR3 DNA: TGTGCCAGCAGCTTCGGGGGAGGAACCTACGAGCAGTACTTC
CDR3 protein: CASSFGGGTYEQYF

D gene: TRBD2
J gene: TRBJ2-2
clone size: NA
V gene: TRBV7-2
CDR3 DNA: TGTGCCAGCAGCTTCTACCGACTAGCGGAGAACACCGGGGAGCTGTTTTTT
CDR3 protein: CASSFYRLAENTGELFF

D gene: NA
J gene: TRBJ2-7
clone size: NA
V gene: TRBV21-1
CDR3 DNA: TGTGCCAGCAGCAAATCCCTTCGACAGGGGTCCTGCGAGCAGTACTTC
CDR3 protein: CASSKSLRQGSCEQYF

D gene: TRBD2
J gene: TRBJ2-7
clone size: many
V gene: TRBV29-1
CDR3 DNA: TGCAGCGTGACTAGCGGGACCTACGAGCAGTACTTC
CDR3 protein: CSVTSGTYEQYF